Each of the 10 T cell receptor beta chains below was sequenced from the same sample in a study of control samples from healthy donors and cancer patients. The protocol was immunoSEQ multiplex PCR, while the TCRdb copy is restricted to in-frame clones and leaves out a portion. This table holds roughly 84,000 clones, 70% to 90% found once. The sequencing input was blood. The receptors come from a man aged 45-60 years in good health.

The gene calls are TRBV7-9 and TRBJ1-1, with D hard to call. The CDR3 spans 14 residues. The V gene's germline CDR1 is SEHNR and CDR2 FQNEAQ (reference sequence). Trimming removed 6 bases at V and 2 bases at J, with 13 bases between. CDR3 region: CASSASGPNTEAFF. In DNA form, the CDR3 reads TGTGCCAGCAGTGCATCCGGGCCAAACACTGAAGCTTTCTTT.

The V and J genes are TRBV30 and TRBJ1-2; D unclear. Trimming pared 1 base from V and 4 bases from J, leaving 13 bases between. CDR1 GTSNPN and CDR2 SVGIG come from the germline V gene (reference sequence). This CDR3 spans 14 amino acids. The CDR3 nucleotides read TGTGCCTGGAGTGCCCAGAGGGAATTCTATGGCTACACCTTC. Its protein is CAWSAQREFYGYTF.

This chain uses TRBV24-1 with TRBJ2-7, with D possibly matching TRBD2 (7 bases). The CDR3 length is 14 residues. V was trimmed by 2 bases and J by 6 bases, leaving 13 bases between them. Germline assignment: CDR1 KGHDR and CDR2 SFDVKD. CDR3 nucleotide sequence: TGTGCCACCAGTGATTCGGGGGGCTCAGTCGAGCAGTACTTC. This translates into CATSDSGGSVEQYF.

This chain uses TRBV5-1 with TRBJ2-3; D tentatively reads TRBD1 or TRBD2 (5 bases each). CDR1 is SGHRS, CDR2 YFSETQ, per germline. The CDR3 sequence is 16 residues long. V was pared by 2 bases and J by 9 bases, with 22 bases between. The CDR3 DNA reads as TGCGCCAGCAGCTTTGGGGCGGAAATGGGGGTGGACACGCAGTATTTT. Translating it yields CASSFGAEMGVDTQYF.

V is TRBV5-6 and J is TRBJ1-3, with TRBD1 matching 11 bases. The CDR3 spans 17 residues. Germline lookup yields CDR1 SGHDT and CDR2 YYEEEE. The trim removed 1 base at V and 2 bases at J, leaving 5 bases unmatched. CDR3 DNA: TGTGCCAGCAGCTTGCTCGGGACAGGGGGAACTGGAAACACCATATATTTT. Its protein product is CASSLLGTGGTGNTIYF.

The gene calls are TRBV7-9 and TRBJ2-3, with 11 bases aligning to TRBD2. The CDR3 is made up of 15 amino acids. V shed 4 bases, J shed 2 bases, and the junction held 2 bases outside the gene matches. Germline V gives CDR1 SEHNR, CDR2 FQNEAQ (reference sequence). The CDR3 is CASSSLAGATDTQYF. CDR3 nucleotides: TGTGCCAGCAGCTCACTAGCGGGGGCCACAGATACGCAGTATTTT.

This chain uses TRBV10-2 with TRBJ2-3, with 12 bases lining up with TRBD2. Losses at the gene ends were 5 bases for V and 6 bases for J; bases not matched to a gene: 6. Germline V gene sequence: CDR1 WSHSY, CDR2 SAAADI. This CDR3 comprises 15 residues. The CDR3 loop is CASSFLAGGPDTQYF. In DNA form, the CDR3 reads TGCGCCAGCAGTTTTCTAGCGGGGGGGCCGGATACGCAGTATTTT.

The chain uses TRBV4-2 and TRBJ1-1, with D possibly TRBD1 on 6 matching bases. V lost 6 bases to trimming and J lost 0 bases, with 20 bases between them. Per the germline V gene, CDR1 is LGHNA and CDR2 is YNFKEQ. The CDR3 extends over 17 amino acids. The CDR3 reads CASRETGSWGLNTEAFF. DNA for the CDR3: TGTGCCAGCAGAGAGACAGGCAGCTGGGGGCTGAACACTGAAGCTTTCTTT.

This chain uses TRBV4-3 with TRBJ1-1; 7 nucleotides line up with TRBD1. Germline-derived CDR1 and CDR2 are LGHNA and YSLEER. The CDR3 runs 14 residues. V gave up 0 bases and J gave up 9 bases; unmatched junction bases: 7. In DNA form, the CDR3 reads TGCGCCAGCAGCCAAGAACCGGGACAGCCAAAAGCTTTCTTT. As protein: CASSQEPGQPKAFF.

The chain carries TRBV5-8 and TRBJ1-1; D is unclear. CDR3 length equals 16 residues. Trimming left V 4 bases short and J 0 bases short, with 16 bases between. Germline CDR1 and CDR2: SGHTS and YDEGEE. The CDR3 here is CASSPDQAGVNTEAFF. CDR3 DNA sequence: TGTGCCAGCAGCCCAGATCAGGCTGGGGTGAACACTGAAGCTTTCTTT.